The 26 T cell receptor beta chains reported below all come from one sample, sequenced in a study of T cells in Graves' hyperthyroidism and ophthalmopathy. Template material for amplifying TCR beta CDR3 regions consisted of RNA transcripts. TCR CDR3 underwent first-round RT-PCR with the HTBI primer set. TCRdb recomputed calls from the multiplex PCR reads with MiXCR, one row per CDR3 protein. The repertoire holds about 570,000 distinct CDR3 sequences, about 45% seen once, with around 19% in the top ten. Material: peripheral blood or thyroid tissue (not recorded which). The receptors here all came from an adult woman with Graves' disease, either hyperthyroidism or ophthalmopathy (not recorded which).

The chain uses TRBV5-4 and TRBJ2-5; TRBD1 matches 9 bases. Germline-derived CDR1 and CDR2 are SGHNT and YYREEE (reference sequence). The V gene end was trimmed by 2 bases and the J gene end by 7 bases; junction bases not matched to a gene: 6. The CDR3 totals 14 residues. This CDR3 is CASSFTGGTGTQYF. The CDR3, as DNA: TGTGCCAGCAGCTTCACAGGGGGCACCGGGACCCAGTACTTC.

To note about this clonotype: A junction boundary mismatches the germline segment, possibly from a read error. The chain joins TRBV2 to TRBJ1-3; no clear D. The CDR3 spans 15 residues. Germline V CDR1 and CDR2: SNHLY, FYNNEI. This chain's CDR3 is CASSSPSGRGSTIYF. The CDR3 bases are TGTGCCAGCAGTTCCCCTAGCGGGAGAGGAAGCACCATATATTTT.

This clonotype was picked up one time. The V gene is TRBV5-1, the J gene TRBJ2-2; possible D gene TRBD2, 6 bases. The ends were cut back, 0 bases at V and 3 bases at J, with 9 bases in the middle. The CDR3 sequence is 15 residues long. The germline CDR1 and CDR2 sequences are SGHRS and YFSETQ. In DNA, the CDR3 is TGCGCCAGCAGCTTGGCGGCTAGCGACACCGGGGAGCTGTTTTTT. Translated: CASSLAASDTGELFF.

Comment on this clonotype: The junction differs from germline at one of its ends, possibly a read error. The chain combines TRBV2 with TRBJ1-2; 8 bases are a match to TRBD1. The CDR3 consists of 10 residues. Per the germline V gene, CDR1 is SNHLY and CDR2 is FYNNEI. This chain's CDR3 is CASRDRACLF. The CDR3 coding sequence is TGTGCCAGCAGGGACAGGGCCTGTCTCTTC.

This clonotype was detected many times. The chain carries TRBV20-1 and TRBJ2-5; D unclear. The germline V gene encodes CDR1 DFQATT and CDR2 SNEGSKA (reference sequence). There are 13 residues in the CDR3. Trimming left V 6 bases short and J 7 bases short, with 18 bases between. The CDR3 bases are TGCAGTGCGGCCATAGGGCCCCCCCGGACCCAGTACTTC. Translated: CSAAIGPPRTQYF.

This clonotype has a count of ten or more. This chain joins TRBV10-3 and TRBJ2-7, with D unresolved. The CDR3 is 16 residues long. V was cut by 1 base and J by 0 bases, with 13 bases left in between. Germline-derived CDR1 and CDR2 are ENHRY and SYGVKD. The CDR3 bases are TGTGCCATCAGTGAGTGGCGACTGAGGAGCTCCTACGAGCAGTACTTC. Protein: CAISEWRLRSSYEQYF.

This clonotype was observed at least ten times. The chain employs TRBV24-1 and TRBJ1-5; no definite D call. The CDR3 is 15 residues long. The germline V and J ends were trimmed by 9 bases and 0 bases, with 14 bases remaining between them. Germline CDR1 KGHDR, CDR2 SFDVKD. CDR3 in DNA: TGTGCCACCGTGCCATGGTTCTATAGCAATCAGCCCCAGCATTTT. Amino acid sequence: CATVPWFYSNQPQHF.

Comment on this clonotype: It is likely a read error, because the conserved phenylalanine at the end of the CDR3 is missing. It is unclear where the CDR3 begins or ends on the DNA, so no DNA is shown, and the CDR3 is as TCRdb lists it. The V call is TRBV15, the J call TRBJ2-1; the table's D gene call, TRBD1, was not cross checked with the DNA. Germline lookup yields CDR1 LNHNV and CDR2 YYDKDF (reference sequence). The CDR3 comprises 8 residues, both ends counted. CDR3 residues: CAIPGAFG.

V and J are TRBV7-3 and TRBJ2-2; D might be TRBD2 (6 bases). This CDR3 contains 15 residues. Germline values: CDR1 SGHTA, CDR2 FQGTGA. Between the trimmed V and J ends, which lost 3 bases and 4 bases, there was a span of 12 bases. The DNA of the CDR3 is TGTGCCAGCAGCTTGGGACTGGGGGTCACCGGGGAGCTGTTTTTT. Its translation is CASSLGLGVTGELFF.

V is TRBV6-6 and J is TRBJ1-1; the D gene is possibly TRBD1 (5 bases). CDR3 length: 11 residues. The V and J ends lost 6 bases and 11 bases respectively, with 13 bases between them. Germline CDR1 and CDR2: MNHNY and SVGAGI (reference sequence). The CDR3 loop is CASRRDPGAFF. Written as DNA, the CDR3 is TGTGCCAGCAGGAGGGACCCTGGGGCTTTCTTT.

The chain combines TRBV29-1 with TRBJ2-7; D is ambiguous. Germline-derived CDR1 and CDR2 are SQVTM and ANQGSEA. V was clipped by 7 bases and J by 2 bases, with 12 bases between them. The CDR3 has 12 amino acids. The CDR3 bases are TGCAGCGCCAGCACGACCACCTACGAGCAGTACTTC. It codes for CSASTTTYEQYF.

In this sample, this clonotype turned up a few times. The J gene is TRBJ1-1, the V gene TRBV7-2; unclear D gene. Trimming shortened V by 1 base and J by 12 bases, and 15 bases separated the two germline ends. The CDR3 runs to 13 residues. Germline lookup yields CDR1 SGHTA and CDR2 FQGNSA. The CDR3 region has the DNA TGTGCCAGCAGCTTAGAAAGGTTAGGGATATCTTTCTTT. It is translated as CASSLERLGISFF.

The chain employs TRBV12-3 or TRBV12-4 and TRBJ1-5; possible D gene TRBD1, 6 bases. The CDR3 spans 15 residues. V lost 6 bases, J lost 5 bases, and 17 bases lay in between. CDR3 coding DNA: TGTGCCAGCAGCATGGACAGCCTCGGGTATCAGCCCCAGCATTTT. Translation gives CASSMDSLGYQPQHF.

In its sample, this clonotype was seen many times. The chain joins TRBV6-1 to TRBJ1-3; unclear D gene. CDR1 is MNHNS and CDR2 is SASEGT in the germline V gene. V lost 5 bases, J lost 0 bases, and 11 bases lay in between. This CDR3 comprises 15 residues. The CDR3 sequence is CASSRDQFSGNTIYF. CDR3 coding DNA: TGTGCCAGCAGTCGAGATCAGTTCTCTGGAAACACCATATATTTT.

This clonotype was detected a few times. The chain employs TRBV11-2 and TRBJ2-5; no clear D. V was cut by 4 bases and J by 4 bases, with 7 bases left in between. This CDR3 has 12 residues. Germline values: CDR1 SGHAT, CDR2 FQNNGV. CDR3 residues: CASSSRRETQYF. The CDR3 region has the DNA TGTGCCAGCAGCTCCCGACGAGAGACCCAGTACTTC. Full variable domain (rest looked up from reference TRBV11-2 and TRBJ2-5): EAGVAQSPRYKIIEKRQSVAFWCNPISGHATLYWYQQILGQGPKLLIQFQNNGVVDDSQLPKDRFSAERLKGVDSTLKIQPAKLEDSAVYLCASSSRRETQYFGPGTRLLVL.

CDR3 sequence reads: CASAEGMDYGYTF. DNA for the CDR3: TGTGCCAGTGCGGAGGGGATGGACTATGGCTACACCTTC. The V and J genes are TRBV7-2 and TRBJ1-2; the D gene is possibly TRBD1 (5 bases). Trimming took off 9 bases at V and 3 bases at J, with 14 bases between the two ends. Germline V gives CDR1 SGHTA, CDR2 FQGNSA. CDR3 length equals 13 residues.

This clonotype was recorded once. This chain uses TRBV20-1 with TRBJ1-6; 8 nucleotides align to TRBD1. From germline, CDR1 is DFQATT and CDR2 SNEGSKA (reference sequence). CDR3 length: 15 amino acids. Unmatched junction bases numbered 9, after V lost 6 bases and J lost 5 bases. This chain's CDR3 is CSADTGGIHNSPLHF. The CDR3 DNA is TGCAGTGCCGACACAGGGGGTATACATAATTCACCCCTCCACTTT.

With regard to this clonotype: At one of its ends the junction is not consistent with the germline gene, which may arise from a read error. CDR3 in DNA: TGTGCCAGCAGCTGGACAGGGGCGCTGTTTTTT. It translates to CASSWTGALFF. V gene TRBV7-2 combines with J gene TRBJ2-2; 9 bases are a match to TRBD1. Looked up from germline, CDR1 is SGHTA and CDR2 is FQGNSA. The CDR3 covers 11 residues.

Many counts were recorded for this clonotype. The rearrangement uses TRBV3-1 and TRBJ1-1; no clear D. Germline CDR1 and CDR2: LGHDT and YNNKEL (reference sequence). The CDR3 contains 15 residues. The V end was cut by 4 bases, the J end by 0 bases, with 12 bases between. The CDR3: CASSPLGRMNTEAFF. CDR3 DNA sequence: TGTGCCAGCAGCCCCCTGGGCAGGATGAACACTGAAGCTTTCTTT.

In nucleotides, the CDR3 is TGTGCCAGCAGCGTGGGGACACTTAGTCTCTACGAGCAGTACTTC. Amino acids: CASSVGTLSLYEQYF. The chain uses TRBV7-8 and TRBJ2-7; weak D call: TRBD1 (6 bases). The CDR3 loop spans 15 amino acids. In germline, CDR1 is SGHVS, CDR2 FQNEAQ. V was cut by 5 bases and J by 3 bases, with 17 bases left in between.

The sample holds many counts of this clonotype. The chain combines TRBV2 with TRBJ1-6; D perhaps matches TRBD1 (6 bases). The ends were cut back, 8 bases at V and 9 bases at J, with 20 bases in the middle. The CDR3 runs to 15 residues. Germline CDR1 SNHLY, CDR2 FYNNEI. The CDR3 spells CASLQSTGGGSPLHF. The CDR3 nucleotides are TGTGCCAGCCTACAATCGACGGGGGGCGGTTCACCCCTCCACTTT.

In its sample, this clonotype was seen many times. The V gene is TRBV7-2, the J gene TRBJ1-2; TRBD1 matches at 7 bases. The germline V gene encodes CDR1 SGHTA and CDR2 FQGNSA. J lost 5 bases, V lost 11 bases, and 11 bases had no gene match. This CDR3 contains 13 residues. The CDR3 DNA is TGTGCCGGCCAAAGGACAGGCCAATATGGCTACACCTTC. Its translation: CAGQRTGQYGYTF.

This clonotype was seen ten or more times. At one end the junction does not follow the germline gene, possibly because of a read error. The chain carries TRBV4-1 and TRBJ2-7; D remains ambiguous. Germline V CDR1 and CDR2: MGHRA, YSYEKL. The CDR3 runs 14 residues. CDR3 coding DNA: TGTGCCAGCAGCCAAGATCAAGGATCCTACGAGCAGTACTTC. Translating gives CASSQDQGSYEQYF.

The chain uses TRBV20-1 and TRBJ2-5, with 10 bases that match TRBD2. The CDR3 has 14 amino acids. Germline CDR1 DFQATT, CDR2 SNEGSKA (reference sequence). The V segment lost 3 bases and the J segment 4 bases; nucleotides outside the gene matches: 5. In DNA form, the CDR3 reads TGCAGTGCTAGCCGGAGCGGGAGGGCAGAGACCCAGTACTTC. This gives the protein CSASRSGRAETQYF.

This clonotype was counted many times. The chain uses TRBV10-3 and TRBJ1-4, with TRBD1 as a possible D gene (6 bases). Trimming left V 5 bases short and J 5 bases short, with 15 bases between. This CDR3 has 15 amino acids. Germline assignment: CDR1 ENHRY and CDR2 SYGVKD. The CDR3 nucleotides are TGTGCCATCAGTTTATCGGGACAAGAGAATGAAAAACTGTTTTTT. It translates to CAISLSGQENEKLFF.

This clonotype came up many times. V usage is TRBV7-9 and J usage is TRBJ1-2, with D possibly being TRBD1 (5 bases). CDR3 length equals 18 residues. Germline V gene data show CDR1 as SEHNR and CDR2 as FQNEAQ (reference sequence). The V end was cut by 3 bases, the J end by 1 base, with 21 bases between. The CDR3 coding sequence is TGTGCCAGCAGCTTCACACGGCGTGACAGTGACCTTAACTATGGCTACACCTTC. Protein sequence: CASSFTRRDSDLNYGYTF.